The clone carrying this TCR beta chain has more than one count but fewer than ten. This sample was included in a study of graft-versus-host responses after intestinal transplantation. Study-level findings and limits: GvH clones appeared in recipient marrow, some first in ileum or blood.

Some clones are missing from TCRdb's copy, which holds only in-frame ones; the method was immunoSEQ multiplex PCR. The table shows almost 4,000 clones, with around 38% occurring only once. The V end lost 5 bases, the J end lost 0 bases, and 15 bases lay between the germline ends. The CDR3 sequence is 15 residues long. Germline V CDR1 and CDR2: SGHKS, YYEKEE (reference sequence). Co-plating was performed using around 200,000 CFSE-labeled responder cells and around 200,000 irradiated, violet-dye-labeled stimulator cells. The starting material was alloreactive CD8+ T cells from a mixed lymphocyte reaction culture, obtained before transplantation. Subset denoted: CFSE-low proliferating T cells sorted from approximately 6-day pre-transplant mixed lymphocyte reaction (GvH or HvG direction). The chain recombines TRBV5-5 with TRBJ2-7; D is perhaps TRBD1 (6 bases). This TCR was sampled from a human patient who was an organ donor for intestinal transplantation. CDR3: CASRLPGTPSYEQYF. The CDR3 DNA is TGTGCCAGCAGATTGCCGGGGACACCCTCCTACGAGCAGTACTTC.